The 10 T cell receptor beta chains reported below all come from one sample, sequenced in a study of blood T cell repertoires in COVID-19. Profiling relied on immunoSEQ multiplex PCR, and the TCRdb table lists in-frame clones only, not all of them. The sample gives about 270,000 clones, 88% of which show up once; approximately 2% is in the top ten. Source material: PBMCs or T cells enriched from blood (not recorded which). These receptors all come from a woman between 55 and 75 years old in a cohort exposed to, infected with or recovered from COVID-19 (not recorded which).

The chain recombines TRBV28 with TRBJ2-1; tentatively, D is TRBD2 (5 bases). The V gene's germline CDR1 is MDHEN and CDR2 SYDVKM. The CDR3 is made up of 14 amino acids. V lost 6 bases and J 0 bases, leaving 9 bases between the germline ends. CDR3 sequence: CASRLRASYNEQFF. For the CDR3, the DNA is TGTGCCAGCAGGTTGAGGGCCTCCTACAATGAGCAGTTCTTC.

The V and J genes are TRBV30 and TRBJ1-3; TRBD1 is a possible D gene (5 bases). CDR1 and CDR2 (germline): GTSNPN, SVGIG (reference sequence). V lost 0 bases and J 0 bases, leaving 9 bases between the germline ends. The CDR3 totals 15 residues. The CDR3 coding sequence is TGTGCCTGGAGTGTAGGCAGGGCCTCTGGAAACACCATATATTTT. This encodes CAWSVGRASGNTIYF.

CDR3 sequence (DNA): TGTGCCTGGAGGCGCGGGGGACAGGGGGACTACGAGCAGTACTTC. Translation: CAWRRGGQGDYEQYF. The chain uses TRBV30 and TRBJ2-7; 11 nucleotides agree with TRBD1. V was clipped by 3 bases and J by 3 bases; unmatched bases: 7. This CDR3 is built from 15 residues. Germline V gives CDR1 GTSNPN, CDR2 SVGIG (reference sequence).

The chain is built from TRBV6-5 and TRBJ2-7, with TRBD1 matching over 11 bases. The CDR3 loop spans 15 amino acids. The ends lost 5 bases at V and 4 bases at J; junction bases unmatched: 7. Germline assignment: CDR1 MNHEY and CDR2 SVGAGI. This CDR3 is CASSPRTGGSYEQYF. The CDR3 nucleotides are TGTGCCAGCAGTCCCCGGACAGGGGGCAGTTACGAGCAGTACTTC.

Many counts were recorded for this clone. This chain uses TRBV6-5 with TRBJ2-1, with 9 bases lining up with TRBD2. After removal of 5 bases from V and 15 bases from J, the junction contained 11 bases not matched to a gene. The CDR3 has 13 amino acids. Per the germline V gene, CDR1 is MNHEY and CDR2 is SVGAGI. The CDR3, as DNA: TGTGCCAGCAGTCCGGGGGTAGCGGGAGCTGGGTTCTTC. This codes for CASSPGVAGAGFF.

CDR3 nucleotides: TGCGCCAGCAGCTTCCTGGCGGGGCGTACAGATACGCAGTATTTT. It translates to CASSFLAGRTDTQYF. This sequence joins TRBV5-1 and TRBJ2-3, with D perhaps TRBD2 (6 bases). Trimming cost V 2 bases and J 3 bases, with 13 bases left between them. CDR1 and CDR2 (germline): SGHRS, YFSETQ. The CDR3 is 15 residues long.

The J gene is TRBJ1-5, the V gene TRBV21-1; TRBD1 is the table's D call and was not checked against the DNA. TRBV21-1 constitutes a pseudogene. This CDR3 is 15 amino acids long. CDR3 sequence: CASSKVDRPNQPQHF. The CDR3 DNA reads TGTGCCAGCAGCAAAGTGGACAGGCCCAATCAGCCCCAGCATTTT.

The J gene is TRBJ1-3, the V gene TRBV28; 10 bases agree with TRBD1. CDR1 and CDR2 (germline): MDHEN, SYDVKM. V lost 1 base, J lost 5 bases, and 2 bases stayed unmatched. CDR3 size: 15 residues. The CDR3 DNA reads TGTGCCAGCAGTTTATCTGACAGGGGGCGAAACACCATATATTTT. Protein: CASSLSDRGRNTIYF.

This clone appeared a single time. CDR3 DNA: TGTGCCAGCCATCCAAGGACAGGGGCGCACTATGGCTACACCTTC. This translates into CASHPRTGAHYGYTF. The chain couples TRBV27 to TRBJ1-2, with 9 bases matching TRBD1. Looked up from germline, CDR1 is MNHEY and CDR2 is SMNVEV (reference sequence). The CDR3 is 15 amino acids. The trim removed 8 bases at V and 3 bases at J, leaving 10 bases unmatched.

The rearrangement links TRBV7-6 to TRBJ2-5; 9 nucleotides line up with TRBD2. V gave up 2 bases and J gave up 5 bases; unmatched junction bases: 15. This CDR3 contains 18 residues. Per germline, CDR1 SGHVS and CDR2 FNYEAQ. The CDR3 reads CASSLYRASGTVRETQYF. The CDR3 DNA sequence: TGTGCCAGCAGCTTATATAGGGCTAGCGGGACAGTCCGGGAGACCCAGTACTTC.